This TCR beta chain was documented in a study of T cell repertoires in cytomegalovirus infection. For the study at large: Through public TCR beta signatures, both CMV infection and matching HLA type were indicated. Study observations and caveats: The cumulative frequency of public TCR beta families distinguished individuals who carried CMV together with the relevant HLA.

Trimming removed 7 bases at V and 0 bases at J, with 12 bases between. The CDR3 is 14 amino acids. Germline-derived CDR1 and CDR2 are SNHLY and FYNNEI. Comments on this clonotype: Its antigen is undetermined.

Via MiXCR, TCRdb re-called the reads, giving one row per CDR3 protein. The data hold fewer than 650,000 distinct CDR3 sequences, with approximately 40% observed a single time. V gene TRBV2 combines with J gene TRBJ2-5; no definite D call. The sequence derives from a human donor in good health (CMV status not recorded). Some clones in this sample may be carry-over from other donors' samples. The sequencing used cultured PBMCs, collected from culture after CMV antigen stimulation. DNA of the CDR3: TGTGCCAGCACCCCTGAGGCTTACCAAGAGACCCAGTACTTC. Its protein product is CASTPEAYQETQYF.